The rows below give T cell receptor beta chains drawn from one sample of a study of T-cell reconstitution after alpha-beta-depleted transplantation in children. TCRdb processed the PCR reads anew with MiXCR; each CDR3 protein has one entry. The data contain over 150,000 distinct CDR3 sequences, more than 6.5% of them singletons. This material consisted of PBMCs from the stem cell graft donor, taken from the stem cell graft. The source is a human donor who donated a stem cell graft to a child with Wiskott-Aldrich syndrome. Both conserved end residues are part of each CDR3. Fields, in order: V gene, clone size, J gene, D gene, CDR3 DNA, CDR3 protein. D genes are given only for firm matches. For some rows the clone size is stated as once, few or many, or as a class when expanded; others skip it.

TRBV29-1	NA	TRBJ2-4	TRBD1	TGCAGCGTTGCCTCGGTGGGGACAGGGGTAAACATTCAGTACTTC	CSVASVGTGVNIQYF
TRBV12-3/TRBV12-4	few	TRBJ2-3	NA	TGTGCCAGCAGATTTACAGGTGAAGATACGCAGTATTTT	CASRFTGEDTQYF
TRBV24-1	NA	TRBJ2-2	NA	TGTGCCACCAGTGGAAAAGGGGAGCGTACCGGGGAGCTGTTTTTT	CATSGKGERTGELFF
TRBV5-4	NA	TRBJ2-1	NA	TGTGCCAGCAGCTCGGGCATGGGTGAGCAGTTCTTC	CASSSGMGEQFF
TRBV5-5	NA	TRBJ1-5	TRBD1	TGTGCCAGCAGCTTGACAGGGGACGGTAATCAGCCCCAGCATTTT	CASSLTGDGNQPQHF
TRBV19	few	TRBJ2-1	TRBD2	TGTGCCAGTAGTGGGGGACTAGTAGTTAATGAGCAGTTCTTC	CASSGGLVVNEQFF
TRBV11-2	few	TRBJ2-2	NA	TGTGCCAGCCGCTCCCCTAAGACAGCGGCGAACACCGGGGAGCTGTTTTTT	CASRSPKTAANTGELFF
TRBV7-6	many	TRBJ2-7	TRBD2	TGTGCCAGCAGCTCCGGGACTAGCGGTGGCCAGCAGTACTTC	CASSSGTSGGQQYF
TRBV30	many	TRBJ1-1	NA	TGTGCCTGGACCCGGACGGGGGTAGAGAGGACTGAAGCTTTCTTT	CAWTRTGVERTEAFF
TRBV12-3/TRBV12-4	NA	TRBJ1-1	NA	TGTGCCAGCAGCCAGACATGGTGGGCTTTCTTT	CASSQTWWAFF
TRBV10-3	many	TRBJ2-3	TRBD2	TGTGCCATCAGTGAGTCGACGCTAGCGGGCCCGGGTACGCAGTATTTT	CAISESTLAGPGTQYF
TRBV19	few	TRBJ2-7	TRBD1	TGTGCCAGTAGTTCGGGACAGGAATACTACGAGCAGTACTTC	CASSSGQEYYEQYF
TRBV20-1	few	TRBJ1-3	NA	TGCAGTGCTAGTCACCCGGGTATGGATTCTGGAAACACCATATATTTT	CSASHPGMDSGNTIYF
TRBV7-9	many	TRBJ1-2	TRBD1	TGTGCCAGCAGCTGGGGACAGGGGGACTATGGCTACACCTTC	CASSWGQGDYGYTF
TRBV12-3/TRBV12-4	many	TRBJ2-5	TRBD1	TGTGCCAGCAGTCATTTAACCAGGGGGCTTGAGACCCAGTACTTC	CASSHLTRGLETQYF
TRBV20-1	many	TRBJ1-5	TRBD1	TGCAGTGCTAGAATGGACAGGGGGCGAAGGGGTCAGCCCCAGCATTTT	CSARMDRGRRGQPQHF
TRBV20-1	many	TRBJ2-7	NA	TGCAGTGCTCTCGACGGAAGATCCTCCTACGAGCAGTACTTC	CSALDGRSSYEQYF
TRBV18	few	TRBJ1-2	TRBD1	TGTGCCAGCTCACCCGGGACAGGCCTCTATGGCTACACCTTC	CASSPGTGLYGYTF
TRBV5-6	many	TRBJ1-5	NA	TGTGCCAGCAGCTTGGCCGTGGACAATCAGCCCCAGCATTTT	CASSLAVDNQPQHF
TRBV13	NA	TRBJ2-7	NA	TGTGCCAGCAGCTTCGGACCTTGGTCCGAGCAGTACTTC	CASSFGPWSEQYF
TRBV6-5	many	TRBJ2-3	NA	TGTGCCAGCAGCTGGGGACAAGGGCGGACAGATACGCAGTATTTT	CASSWGQGRTDTQYF
TRBV20-1	many	TRBJ2-1	NA	TGCAGTGCTAGAGATCCCGGGGGCGCCTACAATGAGCAGTTCTTC	CSARDPGGAYNEQFF
TRBV5-1	many	TRBJ2-7	NA	TGCGCCAGCAGTCTTACGGTTATCGGCTACGAGCAGTACTTC	CASSLTVIGYEQYF
TRBV5-1	many	TRBJ2-1	TRBD1	TGCGCCAGCAGCCTTGGGGACAGGAACCACAATGAGCAGTTCTTC	CASSLGDRNHNEQFF
TRBV7-8	many	TRBJ1-6	NA	TGTGCCAGCAGCTTAACTGACAGAAATTCACCCCTCCACTTT	CASSLTDRNSPLHF
TRBV9	many	TRBJ2-5	TRBD1	TGTGCCAGCAGCGTCGGGACAGCCTACCAAGAGACCCAGTACTTC	CASSVGTAYQETQYF
TRBV6-2/TRBV6-3	many	TRBJ1-2	NA	TGTGCCAGCAGGCCTCTCACAGGGATCGCGGATGGCTACACCTTC	CASRPLTGIADGYTF
TRBV20-1	many	TRBJ1-6	NA	TGCAGTGCTAGAGGAGACAGCAATACCTCACCCCTCCACTTT	CSARGDSNTSPLHF
TRBV11-2	many	TRBJ2-1	TRBD2	TGTGCCAGCAGCTTAGAGGCTAGCGGGACCTACAATGAGCAGTTCTTC	CASSLEASGTYNEQFF
TRBV6-2/TRBV6-3	many	TRBJ2-2	NA	TGTGCCAGCCTGGGTATACAGACGGTAACAGGGGAGCTGTTTTTT	CASLGIQTVTGELFF
TRBV6-1	many	TRBJ2-5	TRBD2	TGTGCCAGCAGTAAATCTAGCGGGAGCCCAGAGACCCAGTACTTC	CASSKSSGSPETQYF
TRBV20-1	many	TRBJ2-1	TRBD1	TGCAGTCGCCAAGGGACAGCTAACAATGAGCAGTTCTTC	CSRQGTANNEQFF
TRBV6-1	many	TRBJ2-3	TRBD2	TGTGCCAGCAGTGAATTTGCGGGAGTTAGAGATACGCAGTATTTT	CASSEFAGVRDTQYF
TRBV15	NA	TRBJ1-5	NA	TGTGCCACCAGGGATGCGGGGGCTGCTCAGCCCCAGCATTTT	CATRDAGAAQPQHF
TRBV6-5	NA	TRBJ2-6	NA	TGTGCCAGCAGTTTCGGGACGGCGATGGGGGCCAACGTCCTGACTTTC	CASSFGTAMGANVLTF
TRBV25-1	NA	TRBJ1-1	TRBD1	TGTGCCAGCAGTGATTCCAGGGGGCGAAGGGCTGAAGCTTTCTTT	CASSDSRGRRAEAFF